Listed here are 21 T cell receptor beta chains from one sample, sequenced in a study of T cell responses to AZD1222 COVID-19 vaccine. The data were produced by immunoSEQ multiplex PCR, yet TCRdb's version contains in-frame clones alone and is incomplete. The sample holds some 99,000 clones; roughly 86% are singletons and the top ten take around 13%. The sequences come from peripheral blood, collected on day 0 of MenACWY control vaccination. All receptors come from an adult in good health.

The rearrangement links TRBV18 to TRBJ2-1; 7 nucleotides agree with TRBD1. The CDR3 has 14 residues. CDR1 KGHSH and CDR2 LQKENI come from the germline V gene. Losses at the gene ends were 6 bases for V and 5 bases for J; bases not matched to a gene: 7. CDR3 residues: CASSRQGTNNEQFF. CDR3 in DNA: TGTGCCAGCTCCCGACAGGGCACCAACAATGAGCAGTTCTTC.

The chain carries TRBV28 and TRBJ2-7; 8 bases match TRBD2. This CDR3 region has 15 residues. Germline CDR1 MDHEN, CDR2 SYDVKM. J was trimmed by 2 bases and V by 1 base; bases with no gene match: 4. The CDR3 region has the DNA TGTGCCAGCAGTTTATCCACTAGCGGAGCCTACGAGCAGTACTTC. Translated, it gives CASSLSTSGAYEQYF.

The gene calls are TRBV7-6 and TRBJ1-6; D is unresolved. CDR1 and CDR2 (germline): SGHVS, FNYEAQ. V was trimmed by 0 bases and J by 10 bases, leaving 16 bases between them. This CDR3 region has 16 residues. The CDR3 DNA follows: TGTGCCAGCAGCTTAGCCGCAGTCGGGTTCGGATCACCCCTCCACTTT. Protein product: CASSLAAVGFGSPLHF. The full variable domain, rest sourced from reference TRBV7-6 and TRBJ1-6, is GAGVSQSPRYKVTKRGQDVALRCDPISGHVSLYWYRQALGQGPEFLTYFNYEAQQDKSGLPNDRFSAERPEGSISTLTIQRTEQRDSAMYRCASSLAAVGFGSPLHFGNGTRLTVT.

CDR3 in amino acids: CASSSTASSYEQYF. The CDR3 nucleotides read TGCGCCAGCAGCTCCACCGCTTCTTCCTACGAGCAGTACTTC. The J gene is TRBJ2-7, the V gene TRBV5-1; no definite D call. Germline CDR1 and CDR2: SGHRS and YFSETQ. The CDR3 covers 14 residues. The germline V and J ends were trimmed by 3 bases and 1 base, with 11 bases remaining between them.

The chain recombines TRBV5-4 with TRBJ1-2; D is undetermined. Germline CDR1 and CDR2: SGHNT and YYREEE (reference sequence). The CDR3 is made up of 15 amino acids. V was cut by 0 bases and J by 0 bases, with 9 bases left in between. The CDR3: CASSLGPGPNYGYTF. The CDR3 DNA follows: TGTGCCAGCAGCTTGGGTCCAGGTCCTAACTATGGCTACACCTTC.

This clone was seen once. This sequence joins TRBV4-3 and TRBJ1-5, with 11 bases fitting TRBD1. Per the germline V gene, CDR1 is LGHNA and CDR2 is YSLEER. This CDR3 comprises 16 residues. The trim removed 0 bases at V and 6 bases at J, leaving 4 bases unmatched. The chain's CDR3 is CASSQDMGQGVQPQHF. The DNA of the CDR3 is TGCGCCAGCAGCCAAGATATGGGACAGGGGGTTCAGCCCCAGCATTTT.

This chain links TRBV19 with TRBJ2-2; the D is unclear. This CDR3 is built from 15 residues. The V end lost 2 bases, the J end lost 0 bases, and 7 bases lay between the germline ends. Germline lookup yields CDR1 LNHDA and CDR2 SQIVND (reference sequence). The CDR3 DNA is TGTGCCAGTAGTATATCCAGGACGAACACCGGGGAGCTGTTTTTT. Translating it yields CASSISRTNTGELFF.

J is TRBJ1-1 and V is TRBV18; D is uncertain. The CDR3 runs 14 residues. Germline V gives CDR1 KGHSH, CDR2 LQKENI. V gave up 3 bases and J gave up 5 bases, with 13 bases separating them. CDR3 nucleotides: TGTGCCAGCTCACCGGCCGGGCGGGATACTGAAGCTTTCTTT. Translated, it gives CASSPAGRDTEAFF.

There are a few counts of this clone. The J gene is TRBJ1-1, the V gene TRBV6-1; possibly TRBD1 for D (5 bases). CDR1 is MNHNS, CDR2 SASEGT, per germline. Trimming stripped 3 bases from V and 7 bases from J, with 9 bases between. CDR3 length equals 12 residues. CDR3 in DNA: TGTGCCAGCAGTGAGACAGTCGGTGAAGCTTTCTTT. As protein: CASSETVGEAFF.

The count of this clone is one. The CDR3 nucleotides are TGTGCCTTGGGACTAGCGGGGGGTAGCTCCTACGAGCAGTACTTC. As protein: CALGLAGGSSYEQYF. The J gene is TRBJ2-7, the V gene TRBV30; TRBD2 matches 15 bases. Per the germline V gene, CDR1 is GTSNPN and CDR2 is SVGIG (reference sequence). Trimming cost V 7 bases and J 0 bases; bases outside gene matches: 4. The CDR3 runs to 15 residues.

The CDR3 loop reads CASTDTYGWEKLFF. Written as DNA, the CDR3 is TGTGCCAGTACCGACACATATGGTTGGGAAAAACTGTTTTTT. The J gene is TRBJ1-4, the V gene TRBV19, with no clear D. Germline V gives CDR1 LNHDA, CDR2 SQIVND (reference sequence). V was pared by 7 bases and J by 8 bases, with 17 bases between. The CDR3 loop spans 14 amino acids.

This chain connects TRBV15 to TRBJ1-3, with D perhaps matching TRBD1 (5 bases). Germline loops: CDR1 LNHNV, CDR2 YYDKDF (reference sequence). The CDR3 is made up of 16 amino acids. Trimming removed 5 bases from V and 4 bases from J, with 18 bases in between. The CDR3 bases are TGTGCCACCAGCTTCCCTTCGGCGGGGGACGGAAACACCATATATTTT. Its translation: CATSFPSAGDGNTIYF.

The gene calls are TRBV19 and TRBJ2-7; no reliable D call. Trimming shortened V by 1 base and J by 2 bases, and 9 bases separated the two germline ends. The CDR3 extends over 14 amino acids. The germline gives CDR1 LNHDA, CDR2 SQIVND (reference sequence). CDR3 DNA sequence: TGTGCCAGTAGTATAGTCGGGCTTACCTACGAGCAGTACTTC. This sequence encodes CASSIVGLTYEQYF.

The chain links TRBV3-1 (or the pseudogene TRBV3-2) to TRBJ2-7, with D perhaps matching TRBD1 (5 bases). CDR1 is LGHDT and CDR2 is YNNKEL in the germline V gene (reference sequence). Trimming stripped 0 bases from V and 6 bases from J, with 9 bases between. The CDR3 sequence is 13 residues long. The CDR3 DNA follows: TGTGCCAGCAGCCAAGATCCAGGGCGCGAGCAGTACTTC. Its translation is CASSQDPGREQYF.

DNA of the CDR3: TGTGCCAGCAGCTTAGCAGGGGGCGGCTATGGCTACACCTTC. The encoded protein is CASSLAGGGYGYTF. The chain links TRBV7-9 to TRBJ1-2; 7 nucleotides match TRBD1. V was pared by 0 bases and J by 4 bases, with 2 bases of the junction left unmatched. CDR3 length: 14 residues. CDR1 and CDR2 (germline): SEHNR, FQNEAQ (reference sequence).

This clone showed up just a few times. The chain has TRBV28 and TRBJ1-2, with 10 bases fitting TRBD1. Germline V CDR1 and CDR2: MDHEN, SYDVKM. The CDR3 spans 13 residues. With 7 bases clipped from V and 5 bases from J, the junction kept 4 bases outside the gene matches. This CDR3 is CASTKDRGYGYTF. The CDR3 coding sequence is TGTGCCAGCACGAAGGACAGGGGGTATGGCTACACCTTC.

This chain connects TRBV3-1 (or the pseudogene TRBV3-2) to TRBJ2-3; the match to TRBD2 covers 11 bases. The CDR3 is 18 residues long. CDR1 and CDR2 from the germline V gene are LGHDT and YNNKEL (reference sequence). J gave up 8 bases and V 4 bases, and 17 bases lay outside the gene matches. CDR3 region: CASSPRGPYSGRASTQYF. The CDR3 DNA is TGTGCCAGCAGCCCGCGAGGACCTTATAGCGGGAGGGCCAGTACGCAGTATTTT.

This sequence joins TRBV6-2 or TRBV6-3 and TRBJ2-7, with TRBD1 matching 8 bases. The CDR3 runs 16 residues. Trimming removed 5 bases from V and 1 base from J; junction bases left unmatched: 10. The V gene's germline CDR1 is MNHEY and CDR2 SVGEGT. The CDR3 DNA reads as TGTGCCAGCAGTCCCCCAACGAACAGGGGGTCCTACGAGCAGTACTTC. Protein sequence: CASSPPTNRGSYEQYF.

The chain is built from TRBV7-3 and TRBJ1-2, with 7 bases fitting TRBD1. This CDR3 is built from 17 residues. V shed 5 bases and J 0 bases; nucleotides not matched to a gene: 12. CDR1 SGHTA and CDR2 FQGTGA come from the germline V gene. CDR3 sequence (DNA): TGTGCCAGCAGCCTAATTCCGGAGACAGGGACTAACTATGGCTACACCTTC. This sequence encodes CASSLIPETGTNYGYTF.

V usage is TRBV6-5 and J usage is TRBJ1-2; 7 bases line up with TRBD1. This CDR3 has 13 amino acids. Germline trimming cut 6 bases from V and 6 bases from J; bases unmatched to any gene: 7. Germline values: CDR1 MNHEY, CDR2 SVGAGI. The CDR3 sequence is CASRPDRVNGYTF. The CDR3 nucleotides are TGTGCCAGCAGACCCGACAGGGTCAATGGCTACACCTTC.

This chain connects TRBV10-3 to TRBJ2-1; the D is unclear. CDR3 length: 15 residues. Germline CDR1 is ENHRY and CDR2 is SYGVKD. V was pared by 3 bases and J by 3 bases, with 12 bases between. The CDR3 nucleotides read TGTGCCATCAGTGACTTCTCCCGAGACTACAATGAGCAGTTCTTC. Protein: CAISDFSRDYNEQFF.